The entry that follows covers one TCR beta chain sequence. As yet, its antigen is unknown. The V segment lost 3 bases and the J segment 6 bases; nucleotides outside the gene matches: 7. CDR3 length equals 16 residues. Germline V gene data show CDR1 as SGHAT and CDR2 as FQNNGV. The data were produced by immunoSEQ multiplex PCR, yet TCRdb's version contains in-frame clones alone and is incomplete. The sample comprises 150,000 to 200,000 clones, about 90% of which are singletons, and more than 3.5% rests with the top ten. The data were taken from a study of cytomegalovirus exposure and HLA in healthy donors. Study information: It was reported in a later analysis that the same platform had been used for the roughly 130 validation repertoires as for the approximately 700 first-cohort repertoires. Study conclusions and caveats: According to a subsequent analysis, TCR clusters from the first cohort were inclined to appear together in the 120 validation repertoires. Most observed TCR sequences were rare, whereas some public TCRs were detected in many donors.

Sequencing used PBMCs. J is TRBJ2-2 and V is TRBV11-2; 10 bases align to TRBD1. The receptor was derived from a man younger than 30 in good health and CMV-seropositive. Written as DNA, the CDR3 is TGTGCCAGCAGCTTGGGACAGGGGAGGTTTGCCGGGGAGCTGTTTTTT. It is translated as CASSLGQGRFAGELFF. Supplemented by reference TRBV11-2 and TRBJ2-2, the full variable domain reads EAGVAQSPRYKIIEKRQSVAFWCNPISGHATLYWYQQILGQGPKLLIQFQNNGVVDDSQLPKDRFSAERLKGVDSTLKIQPAKLEDSAVYLCASSLGQGRFAGELFFGEGSRLTVL.